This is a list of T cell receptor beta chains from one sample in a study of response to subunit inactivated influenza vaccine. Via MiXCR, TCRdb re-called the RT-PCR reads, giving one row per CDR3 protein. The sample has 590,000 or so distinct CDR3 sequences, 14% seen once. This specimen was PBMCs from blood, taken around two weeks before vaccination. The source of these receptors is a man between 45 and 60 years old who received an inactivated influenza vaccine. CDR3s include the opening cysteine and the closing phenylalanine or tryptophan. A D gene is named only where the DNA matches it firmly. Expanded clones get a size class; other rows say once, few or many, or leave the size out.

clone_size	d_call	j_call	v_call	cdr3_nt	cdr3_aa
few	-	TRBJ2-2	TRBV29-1	TGCAGCGCCTCCCAGGACGCCCGCGGGGAGCTGTTTTTT	CSASQDARGELFF
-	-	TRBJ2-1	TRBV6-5	TGTGCCAGCGGGAGCGCCTACAATGAGCAGTTCTTC	CASGSAYNEQFF
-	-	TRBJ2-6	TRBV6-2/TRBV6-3	TGTGCCAGCAGTTCCTTAAGGCGGACAGAGTTGAGCTCTGGGGCCAACGTCCTGACTTTC	CASSSLRRTELSSGANVLTF
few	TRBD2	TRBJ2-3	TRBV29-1	TGCAGCGCAAGCGGGAGGGCCACAGATACGCAGTATTTT	CSASGRATDTQYF
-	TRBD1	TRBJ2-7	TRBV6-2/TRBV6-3	TGTGCCAGCAGCCAGCTTGCCGGGACAGGGGTCCACGAGCAGTACTTC	CASSQLAGTGVHEQYF
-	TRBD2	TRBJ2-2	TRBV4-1	TGCGCCAGCAGGATGTCGGGGGGTCCCGGGGAGCTGTTTTTT	CASRMSGGPGELFF
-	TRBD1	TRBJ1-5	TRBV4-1	TGCGCCAGCAGCGAACAGGGGAGACATAGCAATCAGCCCCAGCATTTT	CASSEQGRHSNQPQHF
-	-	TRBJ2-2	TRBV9	TGTGCCAGCAGCGTAGGTGGGGGGCTGGACACCGGGGAGCTGTTTTTT	CASSVGGGLDTGELFF
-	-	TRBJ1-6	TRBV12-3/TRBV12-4	TGTGCCAGCAGTCTTGGGGGGGCGCGTAATTCACCCCTCCACTTT	CASSLGGARNSPLHF
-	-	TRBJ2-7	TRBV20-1	TGCAGTGCTATGACACCGAGCTCCTACGAGCAGTACTTC	CSAMTPSSYEQYF
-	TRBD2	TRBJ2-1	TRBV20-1	TGCAGTGCTAGAGAGGGGACTAGCCCCAATGAGCAGTTCTTC	CSAREGTSPNEQFF
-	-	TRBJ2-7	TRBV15	TGTGCCACCAGCACGGGTACAGCCTATTTCTCCTACGAGCAGTACTTC	CATSTGTAYFSYEQYF
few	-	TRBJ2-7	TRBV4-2	TGTGCCAGCAGCCTCCAACCTGAGACCCTCTCCTACGAGCAGTACTTC	CASSLQPETLSYEQYF
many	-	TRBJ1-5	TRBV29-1	TGCAGCGTTGCCCACCAGGGAGACGGCAATCAGCCCCAGCATTTT	CSVAHQGDGNQPQHF
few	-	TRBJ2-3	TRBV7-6	TGTGCCAGCAGCTTAGTTCCAGGGCCCGCAGATACGCAGTATTTT	CASSLVPGPADTQYF
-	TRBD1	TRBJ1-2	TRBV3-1	TGTGCCAGCAGTCGCCGGGACAGTGCTGGCTACACCTTC	CASSRRDSAGYTF
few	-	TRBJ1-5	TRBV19	TGTGCCAGTAGTAGAAGTCGACAGACCCTCAATCAGCCCCAGCATTTT	CASSRSRQTLNQPQHF
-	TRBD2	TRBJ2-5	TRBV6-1	TGTGCCAGCAGTGATCCGGGACTAGCGGTATTCCAAGAGACCCAGTACTTC	CASSDPGLAVFQETQYF
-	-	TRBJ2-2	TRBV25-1	TGTGCCAGCAGCGTCAGGGGTCTAGACGGCGGGGAGCTGTTTTTT	CASSVRGLDGGELFF
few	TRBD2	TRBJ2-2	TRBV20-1	TGCAGTGCTGAGTCGGGACTAGCGGGAGAGCTTAACACCGGGGAGCTGTTTTTT	CSAESGLAGELNTGELFF
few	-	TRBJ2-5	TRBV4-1	TGCGCCAGCAGCCCGCGGGATCAACAAGAGACCCAGTACTTC	CASSPRDQQETQYF
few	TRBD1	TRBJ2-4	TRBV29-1	TGCAGCGTTGAAGGGGGGACAGGGCTTTACTTC	CSVEGGTGLYF